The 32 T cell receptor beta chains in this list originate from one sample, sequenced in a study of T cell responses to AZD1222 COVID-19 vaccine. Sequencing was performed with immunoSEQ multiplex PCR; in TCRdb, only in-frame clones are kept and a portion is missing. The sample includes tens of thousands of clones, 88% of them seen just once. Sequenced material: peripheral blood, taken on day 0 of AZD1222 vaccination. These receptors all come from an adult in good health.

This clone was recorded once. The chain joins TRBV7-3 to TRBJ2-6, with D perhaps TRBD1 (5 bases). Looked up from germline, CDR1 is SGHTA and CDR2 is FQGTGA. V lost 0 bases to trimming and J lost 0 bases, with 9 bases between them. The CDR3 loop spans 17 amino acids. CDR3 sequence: CASSLTGASSGANVLTF. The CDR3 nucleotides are TGTGCCAGCAGCTTAACAGGGGCGAGCTCTGGGGCCAACGTCCTGACTTTC.

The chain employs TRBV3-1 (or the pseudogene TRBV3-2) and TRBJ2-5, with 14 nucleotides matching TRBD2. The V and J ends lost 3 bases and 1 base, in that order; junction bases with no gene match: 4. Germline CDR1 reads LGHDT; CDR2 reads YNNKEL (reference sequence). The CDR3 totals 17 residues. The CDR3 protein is CASSQRLAGGTQETQYF. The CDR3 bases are TGTGCCAGCAGCCAGCGACTAGCGGGGGGGACCCAAGAGACCCAGTACTTC.

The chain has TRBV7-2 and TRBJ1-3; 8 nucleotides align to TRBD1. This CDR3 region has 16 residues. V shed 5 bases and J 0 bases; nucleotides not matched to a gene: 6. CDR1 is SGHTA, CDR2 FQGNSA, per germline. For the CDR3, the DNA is TGTGCCAGCAGCCCTCGCACAGGGGGCTCTGGAAACACCATATATTTT. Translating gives CASSPRTGGSGNTIYF.

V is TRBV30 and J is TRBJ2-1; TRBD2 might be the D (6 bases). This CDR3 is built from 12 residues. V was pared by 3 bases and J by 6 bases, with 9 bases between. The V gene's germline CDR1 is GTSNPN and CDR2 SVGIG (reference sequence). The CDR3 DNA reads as TGTGCCTGGAGCCCGACTAGCAATGAGCAGTTCTTC. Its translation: CAWSPTSNEQFF.

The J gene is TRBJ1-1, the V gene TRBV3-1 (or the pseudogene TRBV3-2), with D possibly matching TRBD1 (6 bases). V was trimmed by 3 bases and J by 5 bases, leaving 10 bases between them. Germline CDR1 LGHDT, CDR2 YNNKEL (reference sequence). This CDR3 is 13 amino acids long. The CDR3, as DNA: TGTGCCAGCAGCCAGGGGGGGCTTACTGAAGCTTTCTTT. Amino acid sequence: CASSQGGLTEAFF.

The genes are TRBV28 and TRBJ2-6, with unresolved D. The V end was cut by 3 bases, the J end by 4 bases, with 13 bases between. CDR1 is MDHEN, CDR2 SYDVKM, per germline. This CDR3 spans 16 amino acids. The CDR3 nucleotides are TGTGCCAGCAGTTTGGTAGGGAATCGAGGGGCCAACGTCCTGACTTTC. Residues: CASSLVGNRGANVLTF.

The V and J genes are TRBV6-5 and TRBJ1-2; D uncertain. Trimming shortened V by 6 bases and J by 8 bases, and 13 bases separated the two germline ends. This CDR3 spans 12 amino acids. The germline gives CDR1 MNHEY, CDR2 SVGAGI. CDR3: CASRGTFSGYTF. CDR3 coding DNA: TGTGCCAGCAGGGGTACATTTTCCGGCTACACCTTC.

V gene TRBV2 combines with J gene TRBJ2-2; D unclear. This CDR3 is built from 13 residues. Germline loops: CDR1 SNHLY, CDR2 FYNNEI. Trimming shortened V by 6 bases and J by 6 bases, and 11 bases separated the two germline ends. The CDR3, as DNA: TGTGCCAGCAGGGAGACGGGCGCCGGGGAGCTGTTTTTT. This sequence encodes CASRETGAGELFF. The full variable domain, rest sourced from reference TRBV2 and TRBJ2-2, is EPEVTQTPSHQVTQMGQEVILRCVPISNHLYFYWYRQILGQKVEFLVSFYNNEISEKSEIFDDQFSVERPDGSNFTLKIRSTKLEDSAMYFCASRETGAGELFFGEGSRLTVL.

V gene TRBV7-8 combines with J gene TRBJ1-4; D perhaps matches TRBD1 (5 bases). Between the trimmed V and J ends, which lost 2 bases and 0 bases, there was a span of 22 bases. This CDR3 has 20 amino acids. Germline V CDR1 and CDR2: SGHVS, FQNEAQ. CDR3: CASSLLPMGSGTATNEKLFF. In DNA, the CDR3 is TGTGCCAGCAGCTTACTCCCAATGGGGTCCGGGACTGCAACTAATGAAAAACTGTTTTTT.

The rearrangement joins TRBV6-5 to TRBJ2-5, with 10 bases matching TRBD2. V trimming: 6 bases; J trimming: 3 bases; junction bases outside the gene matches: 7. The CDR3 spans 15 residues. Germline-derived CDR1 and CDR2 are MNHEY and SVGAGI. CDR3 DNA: TGTGCCAGCAGGCTAGCGGGGGTAACGGAAGAGACCCAGTACTTC. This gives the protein CASRLAGVTEETQYF.

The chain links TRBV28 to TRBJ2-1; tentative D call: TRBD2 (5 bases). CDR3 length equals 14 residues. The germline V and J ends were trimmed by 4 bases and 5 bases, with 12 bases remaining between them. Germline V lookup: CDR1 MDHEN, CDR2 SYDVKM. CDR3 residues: CASSWLASDNEQFF. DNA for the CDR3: TGTGCCAGCAGTTGGTTAGCGAGCGACAATGAGCAGTTCTTC.

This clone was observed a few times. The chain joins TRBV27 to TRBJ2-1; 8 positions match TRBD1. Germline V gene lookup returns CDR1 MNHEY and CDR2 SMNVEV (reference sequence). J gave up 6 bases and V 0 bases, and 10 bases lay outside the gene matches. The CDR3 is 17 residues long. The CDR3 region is CASSLSIWDRSGNEQFF. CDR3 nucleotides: TGTGCCAGCAGTTTATCGATCTGGGACAGGTCTGGCAATGAGCAGTTCTTC.

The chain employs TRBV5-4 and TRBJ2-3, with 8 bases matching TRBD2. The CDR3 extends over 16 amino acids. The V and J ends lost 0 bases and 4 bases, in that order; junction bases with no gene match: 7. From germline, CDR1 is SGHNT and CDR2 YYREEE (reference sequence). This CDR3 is CASSLAGTRLPDTQYF. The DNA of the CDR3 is TGTGCCAGCAGCTTGGCCGGGACTAGACTACCAGATACGCAGTATTTT.

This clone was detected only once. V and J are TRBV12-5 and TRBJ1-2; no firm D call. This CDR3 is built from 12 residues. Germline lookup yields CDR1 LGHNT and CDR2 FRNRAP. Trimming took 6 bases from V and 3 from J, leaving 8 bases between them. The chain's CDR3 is CASGGRYYGYTF. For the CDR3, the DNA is TGTGCTAGTGGCGGCCGTTACTATGGCTACACCTTC. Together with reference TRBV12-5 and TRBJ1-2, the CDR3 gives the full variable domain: DARVTQTPRHKVTEMGQEVTMRCQPILGHNTVFWYRQTMMQGLELLAYFRNRAPLDDSGMPKDRFSAEMPDATLATLKIQPSEPRDSAVYFCASGGRYYGYTFGSGTRLTVV.

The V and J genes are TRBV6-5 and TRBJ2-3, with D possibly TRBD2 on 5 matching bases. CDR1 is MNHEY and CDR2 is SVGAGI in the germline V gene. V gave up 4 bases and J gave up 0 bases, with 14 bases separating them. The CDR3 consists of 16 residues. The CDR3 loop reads CASSFGVKASTDTQYF. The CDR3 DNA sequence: TGTGCCAGCAGTTTCGGGGTCAAAGCTAGCACAGATACGCAGTATTTT.

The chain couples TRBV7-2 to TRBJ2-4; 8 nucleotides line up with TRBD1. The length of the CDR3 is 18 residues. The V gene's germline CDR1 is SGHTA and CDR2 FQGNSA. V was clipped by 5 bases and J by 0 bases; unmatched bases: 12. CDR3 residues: CASSPRDRQSLAKNIQYF. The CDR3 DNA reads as TGTGCCAGCAGCCCTCGGGACAGGCAATCGCTAGCCAAAAACATTCAGTACTTC.

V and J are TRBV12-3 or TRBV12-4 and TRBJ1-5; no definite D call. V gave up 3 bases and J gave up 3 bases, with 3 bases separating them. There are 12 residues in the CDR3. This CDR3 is CASSFYNQPQHF. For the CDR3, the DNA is TGTGCCAGCAGTTTCTACAATCAGCCCCAGCATTTT.

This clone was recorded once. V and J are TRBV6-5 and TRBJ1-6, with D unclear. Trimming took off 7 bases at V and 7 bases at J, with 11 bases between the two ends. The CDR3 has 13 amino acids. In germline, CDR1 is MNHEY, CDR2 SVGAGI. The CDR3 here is CASTRGSNSPLHF. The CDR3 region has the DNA TGTGCCAGCACTCGGGGATCAAATTCACCCCTCCACTTT.

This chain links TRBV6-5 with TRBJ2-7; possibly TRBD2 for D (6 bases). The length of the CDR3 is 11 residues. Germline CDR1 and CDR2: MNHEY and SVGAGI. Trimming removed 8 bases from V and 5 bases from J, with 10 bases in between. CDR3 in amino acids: CASRDCHEQYV. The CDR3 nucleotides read TGTGCCAGCCGGGACTGTCACGAGCAGTACGTC.

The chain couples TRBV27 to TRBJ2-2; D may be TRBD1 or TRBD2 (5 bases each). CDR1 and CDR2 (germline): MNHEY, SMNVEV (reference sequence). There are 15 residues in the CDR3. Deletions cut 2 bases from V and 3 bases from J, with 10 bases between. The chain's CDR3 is CASSLKGTHTGELFF. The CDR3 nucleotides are TGTGCCAGCAGTTTAAAGGGGACCCACACCGGGGAGCTGTTTTTT.

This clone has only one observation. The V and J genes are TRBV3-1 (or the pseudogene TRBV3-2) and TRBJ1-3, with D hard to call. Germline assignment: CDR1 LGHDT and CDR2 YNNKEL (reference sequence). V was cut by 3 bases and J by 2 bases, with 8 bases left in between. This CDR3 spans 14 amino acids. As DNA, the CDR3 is TGTGCCAGCAGCCACTCCGGAGCTGGAAACACCATATATTTT. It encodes CASSHSGAGNTIYF.

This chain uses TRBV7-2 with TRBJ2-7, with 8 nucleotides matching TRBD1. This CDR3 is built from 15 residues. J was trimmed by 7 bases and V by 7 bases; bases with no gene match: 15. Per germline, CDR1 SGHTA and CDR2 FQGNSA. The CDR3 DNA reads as TGTGCCAGCACCCTTTCCCCGGACAGGGCTCTAGAGCAGTACTTC. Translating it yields CASTLSPDRALEQYF.

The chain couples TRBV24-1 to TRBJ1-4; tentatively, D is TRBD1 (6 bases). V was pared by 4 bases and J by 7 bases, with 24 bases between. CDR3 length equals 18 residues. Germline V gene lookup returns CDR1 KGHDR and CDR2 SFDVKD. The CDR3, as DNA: TGTGCCACCAGTGACTCAGTCTCGACAACAGGGTCTGGTGAAAAACTGTTTTTT. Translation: CATSDSVSTTGSGEKLFF.

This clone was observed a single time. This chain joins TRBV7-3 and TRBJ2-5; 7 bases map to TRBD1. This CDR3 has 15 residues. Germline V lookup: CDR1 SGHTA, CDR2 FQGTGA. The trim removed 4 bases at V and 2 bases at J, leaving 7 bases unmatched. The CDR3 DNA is TGTGCCAGCAGCTCCGCCGGGACAGCACAAGAGACCCAGTACTTC. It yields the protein CASSSAGTAQETQYF. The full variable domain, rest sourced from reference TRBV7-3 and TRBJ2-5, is GAGVSQTPSNKVTEKGKYVELRCDPISGHTALYWYRQSLGQGPEFLIYFQGTGAADDSGLPNDRFFAVRPEGSVSTLKIQRTERGDSAVYLCASSSAGTAQETQYFGPGTRLLVL.

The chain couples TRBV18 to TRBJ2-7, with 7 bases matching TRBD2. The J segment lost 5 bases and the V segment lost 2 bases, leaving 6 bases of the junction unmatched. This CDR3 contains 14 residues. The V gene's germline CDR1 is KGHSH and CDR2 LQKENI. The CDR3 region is CASSPAGESNEQYF. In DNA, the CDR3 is TGTGCCAGCTCACCAGCGGGAGAATCGAACGAGCAGTACTTC.

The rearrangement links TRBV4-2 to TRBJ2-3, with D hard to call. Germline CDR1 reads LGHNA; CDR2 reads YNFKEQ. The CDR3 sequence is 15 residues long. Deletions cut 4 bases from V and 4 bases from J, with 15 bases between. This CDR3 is CASSPEPSLADTQYF. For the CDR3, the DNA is TGTGCCAGCAGCCCCGAGCCCAGTTTGGCAGATACGCAGTATTTT.

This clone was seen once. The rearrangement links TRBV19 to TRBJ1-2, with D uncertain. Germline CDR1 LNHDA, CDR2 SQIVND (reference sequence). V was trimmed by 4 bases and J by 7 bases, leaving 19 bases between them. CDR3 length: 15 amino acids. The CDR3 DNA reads TGTGCCAGTAGTAAGGGCGGACGTCCTTGGCCTGGCTACACCTTC. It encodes CASSKGGRPWPGYTF. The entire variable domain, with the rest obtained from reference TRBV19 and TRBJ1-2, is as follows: DGGITQSPKYLFRKEGQNVTLSCEQNLNHDAMYWYRQDPGQGLRLIYYSQIVNDFQKGDIAEGYSVSREKKESFPLTVTSAQKNPTAFYLCASSKGGRPWPGYTFGSGTRLTVV.

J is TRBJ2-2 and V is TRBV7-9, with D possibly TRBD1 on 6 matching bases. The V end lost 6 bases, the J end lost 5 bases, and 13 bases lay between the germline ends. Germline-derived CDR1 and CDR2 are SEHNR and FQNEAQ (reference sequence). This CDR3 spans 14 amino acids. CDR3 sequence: CASRGASGTGELFF. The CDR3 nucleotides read TGTGCCAGCAGGGGGGCTAGTGGGACCGGGGAGCTGTTTTTT. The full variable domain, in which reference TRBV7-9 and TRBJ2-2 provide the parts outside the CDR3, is DTGVSQNPRHKITKRGQNVTFRCDPISEHNRLYWYRQTLGQGPEFLTYFQNEAQLEKSRLLSDRFSAERPKGSFSTLEIQRTEQGDSAMYLCASRGASGTGELFFGEGSRLTVL.

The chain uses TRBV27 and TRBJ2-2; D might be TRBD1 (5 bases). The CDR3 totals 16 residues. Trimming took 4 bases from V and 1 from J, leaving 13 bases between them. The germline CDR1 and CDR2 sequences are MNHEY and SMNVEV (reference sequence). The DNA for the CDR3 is TGTGCCAGCAGTTCCCCATGGGGCCAGAACACCGGGGAGCTGTTTTTT. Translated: CASSSPWGQNTGELFF.

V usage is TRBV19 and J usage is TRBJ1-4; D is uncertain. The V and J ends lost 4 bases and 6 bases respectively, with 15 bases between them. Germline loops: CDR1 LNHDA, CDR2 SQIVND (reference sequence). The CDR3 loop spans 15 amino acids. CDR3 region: CASSSRAAEDEKLFF. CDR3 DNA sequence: TGTGCCAGTAGTAGCCGCGCGGCTGAGGATGAAAAACTGTTTTTT.

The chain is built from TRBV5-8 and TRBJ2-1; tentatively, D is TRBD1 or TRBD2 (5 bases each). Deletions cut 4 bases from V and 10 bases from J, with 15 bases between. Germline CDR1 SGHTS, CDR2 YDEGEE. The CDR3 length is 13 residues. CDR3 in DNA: TGTGCCAGCAGCCTGATCAGGGAGAGAGAGCAGTTCTTC. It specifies CASSLIREREQFF.

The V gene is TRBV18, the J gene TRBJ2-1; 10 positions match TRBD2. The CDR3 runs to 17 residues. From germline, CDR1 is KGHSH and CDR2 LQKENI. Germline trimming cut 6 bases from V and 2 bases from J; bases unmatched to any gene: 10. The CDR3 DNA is TGTGCCAGCTCCCCAAGGAGCGGGAGGGGGACCTACAATGAGCAGTTCTTC. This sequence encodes CASSPRSGRGTYNEQFF.